These 21 T cell receptor beta chains share one sample of origin, sequenced in a study of regulatory T cells in long-lasting Graves disease. This sample's time point: persistent/refractory GD, antithyroid drugs over 5 years with positive TRAb. The TCR library was made from RNA extracted from PBMCs. TCR beta libraries were built with iRepertoire HTBI primers and Arm-PCR of CDR3 regions. Each CDR3 protein is one row after TCRdb ran MiXCR on the multiplex PCR reads. The table includes 400,000 or so distinct CDR3 sequences, 20% to 25% detected once. The sample consisted of peripheral blood mononuclear cells (PBMCs), taken when the disease was refractory, from a patient treated with antithyroid drugs. These receptor sequences come from a female donor with Graves disease.

The genes are TRBV28 and TRBJ1-5; 7 bases map to TRBD1. The junction had 5 bases not matched to a gene; V was cut back by 5 bases and J by 1 base. Germline assignment: CDR1 MDHEN and CDR2 SYDVKM. The CDR3 sequence is 15 residues long. The CDR3, as DNA: TGTGCCAGCAGTGCTGGACAGGTGAGCAATCAGCCCCAGCATTTT. The encoded protein is CASSAGQVSNQPQHF. The complete variable domain, with remaining parts taken from reference TRBV28 and TRBJ1-5, reads DVKVTQSSRYLVKRTGEKVFLECVQDMDHENMFWYRQDPGLGLRLIYFSYDVKMKEKGDIPEGYSVSREKKERFSLILESASTNQTSMYLCASSAGQVSNQPQHFGDGTRLSIL.

The rearrangement joins TRBV19 to TRBJ2-2, with unresolved D. From germline, CDR1 is LNHDA and CDR2 SQIVND (reference sequence). V was clipped by 1 base and J by 6 bases, with 9 bases between them. This CDR3 is built from 14 residues. CDR3 nucleotide sequence: TGTGCCAGTAGTATAGCAGTTGGGGCCGGGGAGCTGTTTTTT. The encoded protein is CASSIAVGAGELFF.

This chain uses TRBV2 with TRBJ2-7, with 8 bases that match TRBD1. CDR3 length equals 15 residues. Germline V lookup: CDR1 SNHLY, CDR2 FYNNEI. The J segment lost 5 bases and the V segment lost 3 bases, leaving 9 bases of the junction unmatched. CDR3 DNA sequence: TGTGCCAGCAGTGAGGGACAGGTTAAAGGTAACGAGCAGTACTTC. This codes for CASSEGQVKGNEQYF.

The chain employs TRBV20-1 and TRBJ1-4; possibly TRBD1 for D (5 bases). Trimming removed 6 bases from V and 5 bases from J, with 13 bases in between. The CDR3 is 13 residues long. The germline gives CDR1 DFQATT, CDR2 SNEGSKA (reference sequence). The CDR3 protein is CSADGGLNEKLFF. The CDR3 DNA is TGCAGTGCGGATGGGGGTCTGAATGAAAAACTGTTTTTT.

This clonotype was observed a few times. In nucleotides, the CDR3 is TGTGCCTGGAGTGTGAGTCTCCAAGAGACCCAGTACTTC. Protein product: CAWSVSLQETQYF. The rearrangement joins TRBV30 to TRBJ2-5; D gene unclear. The V gene lost 0 bases and the J gene lost 1 base, with 6 bases spanning the gap. The CDR3 sequence is 13 residues long. Germline V gives CDR1 GTSNPN, CDR2 SVGIG (reference sequence).

The rearrangement links TRBV7-2 to TRBJ2-6; 10 bases match TRBD2. Germline V lookup: CDR1 SGHTA, CDR2 FQGNSA. The ends lost 7 bases at V and 4 bases at J; junction bases unmatched: 10. CDR3 length: 17 residues. The CDR3 sequence: CASTTLAGSTGANVLTF. The CDR3 nucleotides are TGTGCCAGCACCACACTAGCGGGATCTACCGGGGCCAACGTCCTGACTTTC.

In its sample, this clonotype was seen a few times. The chain has TRBV12-3 or TRBV12-4 and TRBJ1-1; perhaps TRBD1 as D (5 bases). The CDR3 is 19 amino acids. V gave up 0 bases and J gave up 0 bases, with 20 bases separating them. CDR3 DNA: TGTGCCAGCAGTTTAGCCCTTTCGTTTGGTGGGACGGTGAACACTGAAGCTTTCTTT. Translating gives CASSLALSFGGTVNTEAFF.

V and J are TRBV4-1 and TRBJ2-7; no reliable D call. Trimming removed 1 base at V and 8 bases at J, with 12 bases between. The CDR3 consists of 13 residues. Germline CDR1 is MGHRA and CDR2 is YSYEKL. The CDR3 loop reads CASSQVVRRKQYF. CDR3 DNA sequence: TGCGCCAGCAGCCAAGTTGTGCGGCGGAAGCAGTACTTC.

This clonotype was picked up many times. The CDR3 region has the DNA TGTGCCAGCAGGGGACTAGCTAACTACAATGAGCAGTTCTTC. Its protein product is CASRGLANYNEQFF. The chain recombines TRBV6-1 with TRBJ2-1; 9 bases are shared with TRBD2. Germline-derived CDR1 and CDR2 are MNHNS and SASEGT. Trimming took 6 bases from V and 3 from J; bases not matched to a gene: 3. The CDR3 runs to 14 residues.

This clonotype was picked up many times. The chain carries TRBV28 and TRBJ2-7; the match to TRBD2 covers 9 bases. This CDR3 comprises 15 residues. After removal of 8 bases from V and 0 bases from J, the junction contained 8 bases not matched to a gene. Germline V lookup: CDR1 MDHEN, CDR2 SYDVKM. CDR3 sequence (DNA): TGTGCCAGCCTAACTGAGCGGGGGGCCTCCTACGAGCAGTACTTC. It yields the protein CASLTERGASYEQYF.

This clonotype has ten or more counts. This sequence joins TRBV12-3 or TRBV12-4 and TRBJ2-7; D is undetermined. Trimming took 7 bases from V and 3 from J, leaving 19 bases between them. The CDR3 runs 15 residues. CDR3 DNA sequence: TGTGCCAGCACCCTTGGCCAGACAACTGTCTACGAGCAGTACTTC. Protein: CASTLGQTTVYEQYF.

This clonotype was detected a few times. V and J are TRBV9 and TRBJ1-1; D is possibly TRBD1 (5 bases). V was trimmed by 4 bases and J by 8 bases, leaving 21 bases between them. The CDR3 is 15 residues long. Germline V lookup: CDR1 SGDLS, CDR2 YYNGEE. The CDR3 loop reads CASSSTAGNTEEAFF. CDR3 DNA: TGTGCCAGCAGCTCTACGGCAGGGAATACTGAAGAAGCTTTCTTT.

Only a few counts were recorded for this clonotype. The rearrangement joins TRBV11-2 to TRBJ2-7; D ambiguous. V lost 3 bases to trimming and J lost 7 bases, with 13 bases between them. The CDR3 has 13 residues. The germline CDR1 and CDR2 sequences are SGHAT and FQNNGV. CDR3 coding DNA: TGTGCCAGCAGCTTCGAGGCCTTGGGGGAGCAGTACTTC. Translated, it gives CASSFEALGEQYF.

A remark on this clonotype: This CDR3 is missing its conserved last phenylalanine or tryptophan, likely due to a read error. The J gene is TRBJ2-7, the V gene TRBV7-2; TRBD1 aligns across 8 bases. The junction had 6 bases not matched to a gene; V was cut back by 5 bases and J by 0 bases. CDR1 and CDR2 from the germline V gene are SGHTA and FQGNSA. The CDR3 totals 15 residues. The CDR3 loop is CASSIGQGSSYEQYL. The CDR3 DNA is TGTGCCAGCAGCATTGGACAGGGCAGCTCCTACGAGCAGTACCTC.

The chain has TRBV30 and TRBJ2-1, with a weak D call TRBD2 (6 bases). Between the trimmed V and J ends, which lost 0 bases and 9 bases, there was a span of 9 bases. This CDR3 is built from 12 residues. CDR1 is GTSNPN, CDR2 SVGIG, per germline (reference sequence). CDR3 sequence reads: CAWSVGGGEQFF. CDR3 DNA sequence: TGTGCCTGGAGTGTCGGGGGAGGTGAGCAGTTCTTC.

This clonotype was counted between two and nine times. The CDR3 DNA reads TGTGCCAGCAGCCTAGACAGGGCCGGGGCAGATACGCAGTATTTT. This gives the protein CASSLDRAGADTQYF. The chain carries TRBV2 and TRBJ2-3; 7 positions match TRBD1. This CDR3 comprises 15 residues. V shed 6 bases, J shed 4 bases, and the junction held 10 bases outside the gene matches. Germline V gene lookup returns CDR1 SNHLY and CDR2 FYNNEI.

J is TRBJ1-2 and V is TRBV5-6; D possibly corresponds to TRBD1 (5 bases). V dropped 4 bases and J dropped 4 bases, with 20 bases sitting between them. The CDR3 sequence is 16 residues long. The germline V gene has CDR1 SGHDT and CDR2 YYEEEE. The CDR3 sequence is CASSRAGGDLSYGYTF. CDR3 coding DNA: TGTGCCAGCAGCCGGGCGGGTGGGGACCTGAGCTATGGCTACACCTTC.

This clonotype appeared a few times. The chain is built from TRBV19 and TRBJ2-7; 7 bases map to TRBD2. Per the germline V gene, CDR1 is LNHDA and CDR2 is SQIVND (reference sequence). The V and J ends lost 4 bases and 4 bases, in that order; junction bases with no gene match: 4. The CDR3 contains 13 residues. In DNA form, the CDR3 reads TGTGCCAGTAGTAAAGCGGGATCATACGAGCAGTACTTC. Its translation is CASSKAGSYEQYF.

The rearrangement uses TRBV6-5 and TRBJ1-1; no reliable D call. V dropped 2 bases and J dropped 7 bases, with 8 bases sitting between them. The CDR3 is made up of 12 amino acids. CDR1 is MNHEY and CDR2 is SVGAGI in the germline V gene. CDR3: CASSYVGDEAFF. The DNA for the CDR3 is TGTGCCAGCAGTTACGTCGGGGATGAAGCTTTCTTT.

V gene TRBV3-1 combines with J gene TRBJ2-7; 7 bases line up with TRBD2. The CDR3 spans 17 residues. The V gene's germline CDR1 is LGHDT and CDR2 YNNKEL (reference sequence). Trimming removed 1 base from V and 1 base from J; junction bases left unmatched: 10. The CDR3 loop is CASSQGAGGSVSYEQYF. The CDR3 DNA reads TGTGCCAGCAGCCAAGGGGCCGGCGGGAGTGTTTCCTACGAGCAGTACTTC.

This clonotype was seen ten or more times. This CDR3 is CASSLTGMNTEAFF. CDR3 bases: TGTGCCAGCAGTTTAACAGGGATGAACACTGAAGCTTTCTTT. The chain has TRBV11-2 and TRBJ1-1; the D gene is possibly TRBD1 (6 bases). In germline, CDR1 is SGHAT, CDR2 FQNNGV. The CDR3 totals 14 residues. V gave up 6 bases and J gave up 0 bases, with 11 bases separating them.